The source of this T cell receptor beta chain is a study of T cell clonotyping in hematopoietic cell transplantation (dated by TCRdb to the early 2020s). In terms of the full investigation: The study collected 130 to 150 blood samples from some 35 consecutive transplant recipients and their related donors. Recruitment of patients ran from 2015 to early 2017, and follow-up continued until September 2020 or until death.

The sample's time point label is to be understood as: 100 days after allo-HCT. Blood from recipients was drawn about 28 days before transplant and again at days 30, 100 and 180 after transplant. Nuclei Lysis Solution was used to extract genomic DNA from fresh or cryopreserved unfractionated peripheral blood mononuclear cells. The paper's findings and limits, for the study overall: Sample size was limited, and cells were not sorted, so CD4 and CD8 repertoire contributions could not be separated. Overlap with donor repertoires was found for only a small fraction of recipient repertoires, with over 95% found to appear de novo at the given depth. Broader posttransplant TCR repertoire diversity was predicted by donor and pretransplant recipient Inverse Simpson Index values. A decrease in recipient TCR diversity was observed after transplant, and a progressive increase in pathologically expanded clonotypes was seen from day 30 to day 180.

About this clone itself: This clone's antigen is unknown. Per-base qualities were not stored, and no clone one base away is much larger.

The CDR3, from cysteine to phenylalanine, totals 14 residues. Of all the DNA, just the CDR3 is kept, 42 bases in frame from base 1. Looking up the germline V gene (reference sequence) yields CDR1 MNHEY and CDR2 SMNVEV. After removal of 6 bases from V and 10 bases from J, the junction retains 14 bases not matched to a gene. With the immunoSEQ assay, which is a bias-controlled multiplex PCR relying on V- and J-specific primers, TCR beta CDR3 regions were amplified from genomic DNA. A second PCR step added a proprietary barcode and Illumina adapter sequences to the CDR3 amplicons. An Illumina MiSeq instrument was used to sequence the CDR3 libraries. Under the source paper's analysis protocol: Export and quality control were performed with immunoSEQ Analyzer 3.0, and downstream analyses were performed with R Bioconductor and Immunarch. Only productive rearrangements within the normalized downsampled data set were used in the calculation of repertoire metrics. In the normalized cohort, a clonotype counted as pathologically expanded if the clonotype was larger than 5 templates. Repertoire diversity was measured with the Inverse Simpson Index. CMV-specificity analyses were carried out on the non-normalized data set to capture all clonotypes. TCRdb mirrors the immuneACCESS table, restricted to in-frame sequences. Some clones are absent from its copies; in checked studies, under half trace to an unresolved V gene, and the reason for the others is unknown. V and J calls and clone size are given by that table; D and trimming were obtained from the DNA. This sample is represented by about 29,000 clones; 90% to 95% of them were singletons. The top ten hold 9.5% to 12% of the sample.

The chain links TRBV27 with TRBJ1-2, and 7 junctional nucleotides match TRBD1. The source was PBMCs, collected 100 days after allogeneic stem cell transplant. This clonotype originated in a female patient aged 45 to 65 who had an allogeneic stem cell transplant from a related donor, so the T cells may come from the graft donor. Some clones in this sample may be carry-over from other donors' samples. This receptor has the CDR3 CASRTSTGIADYTF. The DNA sequence is as follows: TGTGCCAGCAGGACCTCGACAGGGATCGCGGACTACACCTTC.